The subject of this entry is one TCR beta chain. Its antigen is unknown. This sample was included in a study of a mutant IDH1 vaccine in newly diagnosed glioma. As for the study in general: Patients, over weeks 1, 3, 5, 7, 11, 15, 19 and 23, received a total of eight vaccinations. Vaccination began 4-6 weeks post radiotherapy alone, or with temozolomide cycles.

The sample's time point: week 5, during vaccination. All doses held 300 ug of mutant IDH1 20-mer peptide, with topical imiquimod. Libraries were prepared by immunoSEQ multiplex PCR; TCRdb keeps only in-frame clonotypes and omits some of them. The sample contains roughly 40,000 clones, 90% to 95% of which appear only once. Findings of the study overall: Changes in the top peripheral T cell clonotypes seemingly had no bearing on pseudoprogression.

The CDR3 has 19 amino acids. V gave up 2 bases and J gave up 2 bases; unmatched junction bases: 14. CDR1 LGHNA and CDR2 YSLEER come from the germline V gene. The source material was PBMCs, sampled from a glioma patient whose treatment included an IDH1 peptide vaccine. The receptor was isolated from a man between 45 and 60 years old with glioma. The chain carries TRBV4-3 and TRBJ1-4; 7 bases fit TRBD1. The CDR3 coding sequence is TGCGCCAGCAGCCAACCCCTGCCTACAGGGGAGGGGACTAATGAAAAACTGTTTTTT. It specifies CASSQPLPTGEGTNEKLFF.